Judged by abundance, the clone carrying this T cell receptor beta chain is medium-sized (0.01 to 0.1%). Those who participated ranged in age from 18 to 89 years and resided in 20 to 30 US areas. Clinical history reported by participants formed the basis on which cohorts were assigned. Symptom resolution, clearance, or two negative PCRs marked donors in Cohort 3 as recovered. Germline assignment: CDR1 SEHNR and CDR2 FQNEAQ (reference sequence). The CDR3 has 16 amino acids. Trimming at V came to 5 bases and at J to 1 base, leaving 6 bases not matched to a gene. Some clones are missing from TCRdb's copy, which holds only in-frame ones; the method was immunoSEQ multiplex PCR. The sample carries about 140,000 clones, about 90% recorded once. This sample was taken from a study of blood T cell repertoires in COVID-19. Study context: Some COVID-19 samples were acute and others convalescent; all came from the United States, Italy and Spain.

This sequence originates from a man aged 55 to 70 who had recovered from COVID-19. The V gene is TRBV7-9, the J gene TRBJ2-3, with 10 bases aligning to TRBD2. Sequencing was carried out using PBMCs or T cells enriched from blood (not recorded which). The CDR3 loop reads CASSPRTSGRTDTQYF. For the CDR3, the DNA is TGTGCCAGCAGCCCACGGACTAGCGGCCGCACAGATACGCAGTATTTT.